These T cell receptor beta chains were read from a single sample in a study of T cell responses to AZD1222 COVID-19 vaccine. Measured with immunoSEQ multiplex PCR; TCRdb has only the in-frame clones, and not every one. The sample shows about 98,000 clones, around 86% of them seen only once. The sample was peripheral blood, taken on day 0 of AZD1222 vaccination. These receptors came from an adult in good health. Each CDR3 is given with its conserved first and last residue. Fields, in order: V gene, D gene, J gene, clone size, CDR3 protein, CDR3 DNA. A D gene is named only where the DNA matches it firmly. Part of the rows lack a size; the others show once, few, many or a class for expanded clones.

V: TRBV5-1
D: TRBD2
J: TRBJ2-7
size: -
CDR3: CASSSGTSGRSEQYF
DNA: TGCGCCAGCAGCTCCGGGACTAGCGGGAGAAGCGAGCAGTACTTC

V: TRBV30
D: TRBD1
J: TRBJ1-3
size: -
CDR3: CAFRDRYLTGNTIYF
DNA: TGTGCCTTCCGGGACAGGTATCTTACTGGAAACACCATATATTTT

V: TRBV9
D: -
J: TRBJ2-5
size: once
CDR3: CASSVDTQETQYF
DNA: TGTGCCAGCAGCGTCGACACTCAAGAGACCCAGTACTTC

V: TRBV28
D: -
J: TRBJ2-7
size: -
CDR3: CASGGNSYEQYF
DNA: TGTGCCAGCGGTGGAAATTCCTACGAGCAGTACTTC

V: TRBV6-5
D: -
J: TRBJ1-1
size: once
CDR3: CASKTSREAFF
DNA: TGTGCCAGCAAGACGAGTCGTGAAGCTTTCTTT

V: TRBV6-5
D: TRBD2
J: TRBJ2-7
size: -
CDR3: CATREGVVEQYF
DNA: TGTGCCACCCGGGAGGGCGTCGTAGAGCAGTACTTC

V: TRBV2
D: -
J: TRBJ2-1
size: -
CDR3: CASRVDSLGNEQFF
DNA: TGTGCCAGCAGAGTGGACTCCCTAGGGAATGAGCAGTTCTTC

V: TRBV2
D: TRBD2
J: TRBJ2-1
size: -
CDR3: CASSATAGGRANEQFF
DNA: TGTGCCAGCAGTGCCACCGCGGGCGGGAGGGCCAATGAGCAGTTCTTC

V: TRBV24-1
D: -
J: TRBJ2-7
size: -
CDR3: CATSDGPLEQYF
DNA: TGTGCCACCAGTGATGGCCCGCTCGAGCAGTACTTC

V: TRBV5-6
D: -
J: TRBJ2-6
size: -
CDR3: CASSQNGRLSGANVLTF
DNA: TGTGCCAGCAGCCAAAACGGTAGGCTCTCTGGGGCCAACGTCCTGACTTTC

V: TRBV18
D: TRBD1
J: TRBJ2-5
size: -
CDR3: CASSIRQGPKETQYF
DNA: TGTGCCAGCTCAATCCGACAGGGGCCGAAAGAGACCCAGTACTTC

V: TRBV2
D: -
J: TRBJ1-1
size: -
CDR3: CASSRGLGINTEAFF
DNA: TGTGCCAGCAGCAGGGGTCTGGGGATAAACACTGAAGCTTTCTTT

V: TRBV5-1
D: TRBD2
J: TRBJ2-5
size: -
CDR3: CASSPRTSGGATQYF
DNA: TGCGCCAGCAGCCCGAGGACTAGCGGGGGGGCTACCCAGTACTTC

V: TRBV21-1
D: -
J: TRBJ1-5
size: -
CDR3: CARVQGVSNQPQHF
DNA: TGTGCCAGAGTCCAGGGGGTAAGCAATCAGCCCCAGCATTTT

V: TRBV7-2
D: TRBD2
J: TRBJ2-5
size: -
CDR3: CASSQASGSGKTQYF
DNA: TGTGCCAGCAGCCAGGCTAGCGGGAGTGGGAAGACCCAGTACTTC

V: TRBV11-2
D: -
J: TRBJ2-7
size: -
CDR3: CASSSGGGTYEQYF
DNA: TGTGCCAGCAGCTCCGGGGGCGGAACCTACGAGCAGTACTTC

V: TRBV7-2
D: -
J: TRBJ2-7
size: -
CDR3: CASSFGTYRYEQYF
DNA: TGTGCCAGCAGCTTTGGGACTTACCGGTACGAGCAGTACTTC

V: TRBV6-5
D: -
J: TRBJ2-1
size: -
CDR3: CASSLSVSEQFF
DNA: TGTGCCAGCAGTCTTAGTGTCAGTGAGCAGTTCTTC

V: TRBV28
D: -
J: TRBJ1-1
size: once
CDR3: CASSLLSSPPGNTEAFF
DNA: TGTGCCAGCAGTTTATTATCTAGTCCCCCCGGGAACACTGAAGCTTTCTTT

V: TRBV6-1
D: -
J: TRBJ1-4
size: few
CDR3: CASSDRQNEKLFF
DNA: TGTGCCAGCAGTGATCGGCAGAATGAAAAACTGTTTTTT

V: TRBV11-2
D: -
J: TRBJ1-3
size: -
CDR3: CASSLDRRSSGNTIYF
DNA: TGTGCCAGCAGCTTAGACCGGAGGTCCTCTGGAAACACCATATATTTT

V: TRBV28
D: TRBD2
J: TRBJ2-5
size: -
CDR3: CASSSREGYQETQYF
DNA: TGTGCCAGCAGTTCCCGGGAGGGGTACCAAGAGACCCAGTACTTC

V: TRBV19
D: -
J: TRBJ2-2
size: -
CDR3: CASSPDRVGELFF
DNA: TGTGCCAGTAGCCCTGACCGGGTCGGGGAGCTGTTTTTT

V: TRBV27
D: -
J: TRBJ1-5
size: once
CDR3: CASSFGPHNQPQHF
DNA: TGTGCCAGCAGTTTCGGACCACACAATCAGCCCCAGCATTTT

V: TRBV6-5
D: TRBD1
J: TRBJ1-2
size: -
CDR3: CASSYTKGQAFGYTF
DNA: TGTGCCAGCAGTTACACTAAGGGACAGGCGTTCGGCTACACCTTC

V: TRBV10-1
D: TRBD2
J: TRBJ2-7
size: -
CDR3: CASRDPVPTSGSLSYEQYF
DNA: TGCGCCAGCAGAGACCCTGTGCCGACTAGCGGGAGTCTTTCCTACGAGCAGTACTTC